The rows below give T cell receptor beta chains drawn from one sample of a study of blood T cell repertoires in COVID-19. Profiling relied on immunoSEQ multiplex PCR, and the TCRdb table lists in-frame clones only, not all of them. Of about 210,000 clones in the sample, 88% were seen once. The specimen was peripheral blood. These receptors all come from a man aged 18-30 years with active or convalescent COVID-19. CDR3s include the opening cysteine and the closing phenylalanine or tryptophan. D genes are given only for firm matches. The size of a clone is reported for some rows only, either as once, few or many, or as a class for expanded clones.

abundance | d_gene | j_gene | v_gene | CDR3aa | CDR3nt
- | - | TRBJ1-1 | TRBV25-1 | CASRGGGTEAFF | TGTGCCAGCAGAGGAGGTGGCACTGAAGCTTTCTTT
- | TRBD2 | TRBJ2-2 | TRBV6-1 | CASSASTTSLAGELFF | TGTGCCAGCAGTGCCTCAACGACTAGCTTGGCCGGGGAGCTGTTTTTT
- | - | TRBJ2-5 | TRBV7-8 | CASSQGSASPETQYF | TGTGCCAGCAGCCAAGGTTCGGCTAGCCCAGAGACCCAGTACTTC
once | TRBD1 | TRBJ2-3 | TRBV5-4 | CASSSTGGDTQYF | TGTGCCAGCAGCTCGACAGGGGGGGATACGCAGTATTTT
- | - | TRBJ2-3 | TRBV6-2/TRBV6-3 | CASSYSRVKGTDTQYF | TGTGCCAGCAGTTACTCGAGGGTTAAGGGCACAGATACGCAGTATTTT
- | - | TRBJ2-7 | TRBV6-1 | CASSEGLSYEQYF | TGTGCCAGCAGTGAGGGGCTCTCCTACGAGCAGTACTTC
- | TRBD1 | TRBJ1-1 | TRBV6-5 | CASSSGTGRTAFF | TGTGCCAGCAGTTCCGGGACAGGGCGGACAGCTTTCTTT
- | - | TRBJ1-5 | TRBV15 | CATSSHRNQPQHF | TGTGCCACCAGCAGCCACAGAAATCAGCCCCAGCATTTT
- | TRBD1 | TRBJ2-7 | TRBV19 | CASSTFFGTGGSLTYEQYF | TGTGCCAGTAGCACCTTTTTCGGGACAGGGGGCTCCTTAACCTACGAGCAGTACTTC
- | - | TRBJ1-2 | TRBV2 | CASGSGINYGYTF | TGTGCCAGCGGGTCAGGAATCAACTATGGCTACACCTTC
- | - | TRBJ1-4 | TRBV7-9 | CASRQAGSHEKLFF | TGTGCCAGCCGGCAAGCGGGCAGCCATGAAAAACTGTTTTTT
- | TRBD1 | TRBJ2-7 | TRBV27 | CASRTGIGFGSYEQYF | TGTGCCAGTAGGACAGGGATAGGATTTGGGAGCTACGAGCAGTACTTC
- | - | TRBJ1-1 | TRBV5-4 | CASSADRNTEAFF | TGTGCCAGCAGCGCCGACAGAAACACTGAAGCTTTCTTT
- | - | TRBJ2-3 | TRBV18 | CASSLPSRVGGRTDTQYF | TGTGCCAGCTCACTCCCAAGCAGGGTGGGCGGACGCACAGATACGCAGTATTTT
- | TRBD1 | TRBJ1-1 | TRBV30 | CAWRRAGQGTEAFF | TGTGCCTGGAGGAGAGCCGGACAGGGCACTGAAGCTTTCTTT
few | - | TRBJ1-2 | TRBV25-1 | CASSVSGDYGYTF | TGTGCCAGCAGTGTTTCAGGGGACTATGGCTACACCTTC
- | TRBD1 | TRBJ1-2 | TRBV19 | CASRSGGQGDYGYTF | TGTGCCAGTAGATCGGGAGGACAGGGTGACTATGGCTACACCTTC
- | - | TRBJ2-5 | TRBV6-4 | CASSGKRQETQYF | TGTGCCAGCAGTGGTAAGCGGCAAGAGACCCAGTACTTC